The 31 T cell receptor beta chains listed next were all sequenced from one sample in a study of metastatic and nonmetastatic thyroid tumors. Before thyroid surgery, none of the patients had received any treatment. TCRdb re-analyzed the PCR reads using MiXCR. The sample shows 25,000 to 35,000 clones, roughly 30% of them seen only once. Sequencing was carried out using blood. The receptors originated from a female donor with papillary thyroid cancer or a benign thyroid nodule (not recorded which). Some clones in this sample may be carry-over from other donors' samples.

This chain links TRBV5-6 with TRBJ1-1; possibly TRBD1 for D (6 bases). This CDR3 contains 15 residues. Trimming cost V 0 bases and J 2 bases, with 11 bases left between them. Germline-derived CDR1 and CDR2 are SGHDT and YYEEEE. The CDR3 sequence: CASSLGFRGNTEAFF. DNA of the CDR3: TGTGCCAGCAGCTTGGGATTCAGGGGAAACACTGAAGCTTTCTTT.

This chain links TRBV6-1 with TRBJ2-3; 7 nucleotides line up with TRBD2. CDR1 MNHNS and CDR2 SASEGT come from the germline V gene. The CDR3 length is 13 residues. Trimming removed 6 bases from V and 9 bases from J; junction bases left unmatched: 9. The CDR3 is CASRDIAGTTQYF. Written as DNA, the CDR3 is TGTGCCAGCAGGGATATAGCGGGCACGACGCAGTATTTT.

This clone came up a few times. The chain couples TRBV28 to TRBJ2-7; the D is unclear. The ends were cut back, 10 bases at V and 0 bases at J, with 16 bases in the middle. CDR3 length: 14 residues. Germline V gives CDR1 MDHEN, CDR2 SYDVKM. CDR3 coding DNA: TGTGCCACCCACGAGCTACGAGACTCCTACGAGCAGTACTTC. This gives the protein CATHELRDSYEQYF.

The gene calls are TRBV12-3 or TRBV12-4 and TRBJ2-2; TRBD1 might be the D (5 bases). This CDR3 comprises 15 residues. V dropped 2 bases and J dropped 5 bases, with 12 bases sitting between them. CDR3 in amino acids: CASSLRPGSTGELFF. CDR3 sequence (DNA): TGTGCCAGCAGTTTAAGGCCAGGGTCGACCGGGGAGCTGTTTTTT.

By its share, this clone is medium-sized. The chain uses TRBV6-2 or TRBV6-3 and TRBJ2-1; D is possibly TRBD2 (6 bases). This CDR3 region has 14 residues. In germline, CDR1 is MNHEY, CDR2 SVGEGT. V shed 5 bases and J shed 8 bases, with 16 bases lying between them. This CDR3 is CASSPRLGGDEQFF. The CDR3, as DNA: TGTGCCAGCAGTCCTAGACTAGGCGGGGATGAGCAGTTCTTC.

Only a few counts were recorded for this clone. The chain has TRBV6-2 or TRBV6-3 and TRBJ1-6; no clear D. The CDR3 loop spans 16 amino acids. Trimming left V 6 bases short and J 10 bases short, with 22 bases between. CDR1 MNHEY and CDR2 SVGEGT come from the germline V gene. The CDR3 DNA reads as TGTGCCAGCAGAGATCAACAGCGCATCTTGGGATCACCCCTCCACTTT. As protein: CASRDQQRILGSPLHF.

The chain recombines TRBV6-2 or TRBV6-3 with TRBJ2-7, with D maybe TRBD1 (6 bases). Germline assignment: CDR1 MNHEY and CDR2 SVGEGT. With 0 bases removed from V and 6 bases from J, the gap between germline ends came to 9 bases. The CDR3 contains 13 residues. The chain's CDR3 is CASSYSQGTEQYF. The CDR3 bases are TGTGCCAGCAGTTACTCTCAGGGGACCGAGCAGTACTTC.

This rearrangement joins TRBV5-1 to TRBJ2-7; D is unclear. There are 12 residues in the CDR3. CDR1 is SGHRS and CDR2 is YFSETQ in the germline V gene. Trimming took off 0 bases at V and 6 bases at J, with 7 bases between the two ends. This chain's CDR3 is CASSLVGGEQYF. The CDR3 DNA is TGCGCCAGCAGCTTGGTAGGTGGCGAGCAGTACTTC.

This clone was seen at least ten times. V and J are TRBV3-1 and TRBJ2-5; TRBD1 matches 8 bases. Germline CDR1 LGHDT, CDR2 YNNKEL (reference sequence). CDR3 size: 17 residues. With V trimmed by 6 bases and J by 7 bases, 19 bases remained unmatched. CDR3 coding DNA: TGTGCCAGCAGTCGCTTTCATACCGGACAGGGTATGGGGACCCAGTACTTC. Protein: CASSRFHTGQGMGTQYF.

This clone is deemed medium-sized. The rearrangement links TRBV12-3 or TRBV12-4 to TRBJ2-7, with D maybe TRBD1 (5 bases). This CDR3 spans 13 amino acids. The V gene lost 1 base and the J gene lost 6 bases, with 10 bases spanning the gap. Written as DNA, the CDR3 is TGTGCCAGCAGTTTAGGGACACCTGCCGAGCAGTACTTC. Amino acids: CASSLGTPAEQYF.

This chain connects TRBV4-1 to TRBJ2-2; D gene ambiguous. V lost 0 bases and J lost 7, with 12 bases in between. Germline values: CDR1 MGHRA, CDR2 YSYEKL. The CDR3 has 15 residues. CDR3 amino acids: CASSQEGIGHGELFF. In nucleotides, the CDR3 is TGCGCCAGCAGCCAAGAGGGGATAGGGCACGGGGAGCTGTTTTTT.

Only a few counts were recorded for this clone. V and J are TRBV12-3 or TRBV12-4 and TRBJ2-7; possible D gene TRBD2, 5 bases. The V and J ends lost 1 base and 12 bases respectively, with 13 bases between them. This CDR3 spans 12 amino acids. The chain's CDR3 is CASSLGQARAYF. DNA for the CDR3: TGTGCCAGCAGTTTAGGGCAGGCGAGGGCGTACTTC.

This chain joins TRBV6-4 and TRBJ1-1; no clear D gene. There are 13 residues in the CDR3. The germline V gene has CDR1 MRHNA and CDR2 SNTAGT. The V gene lost 4 bases and the J gene lost 2 bases, with 8 bases spanning the gap. The CDR3 nucleotides are TGTGCCAGCAGTGTCAGAGTTAACACTGAAGCTTTCTTT. This translates into CASSVRVNTEAFF.

This clone was recorded many times. The rearrangement joins TRBV7-8 to TRBJ1-6; maybe TRBD1 (5 bases). V was pared by 2 bases and J by 5 bases, with 13 bases between. Germline CDR1 and CDR2: SGHVS and FQNEAQ. The CDR3 is 16 residues long. The CDR3 DNA sequence: TGTGCCAGCAGCTTAAGTTCATCAGGGAATAATTCACCCCTCCACTTT. Amino acid sequence: CASSLSSSGNNSPLHF.

The chain uses TRBV6-1 and TRBJ2-7, with TRBD1 as a possible D gene (6 bases). Trimming pared 8 bases from V and 2 bases from J, leaving 10 bases between. This CDR3 is built from 12 residues. Germline V gives CDR1 MNHNS, CDR2 SASEGT. As DNA, the CDR3 is TGTGCCAGCCTAGGACAGACCTACGAGCAGTACTTC. Protein sequence: CASLGQTYEQYF.

At least ten counts were recorded for this clone. The rearrangement uses TRBV11-3 and TRBJ2-4; D possibly matches TRBD1 or TRBD2 (5 bases each). Trimming cost V 1 base and J 5 bases, with 12 bases left between them. Germline CDR1 reads SGHNT; CDR2 reads YENEEA. The CDR3 is made up of 15 amino acids. CDR3 protein: CASSLGGPVENIQYF. The CDR3 nucleotides read TGTGCCAGCAGCTTAGGGGGACCAGTAGAAAACATTCAGTACTTC.

This clone appeared a few times. The chain uses TRBV19 and TRBJ2-1, with TRBD1 identical over 8 bases. The junction had 6 bases not matched to a gene; V was cut back by 4 bases and J by 4 bases. The germline CDR1 and CDR2 sequences are LNHDA and SQIVND (reference sequence). The CDR3 length is 15 residues. This CDR3 reads CASSNQGARYNEQFF. The DNA of the CDR3 is TGTGCCAGTAGTAATCAGGGGGCTCGGTACAATGAGCAGTTCTTC.

This clone appeared many times. J is TRBJ2-1 and V is TRBV6-4, with 9 bases identical to TRBD2. Germline CDR1 is MRHNA and CDR2 is SNTAGT. The CDR3 consists of 14 residues. Unmatched junction bases numbered 3, after V lost 3 bases and J lost 6 bases. The CDR3 loop reads CASSETSGLNEQFF. The CDR3 nucleotides are TGTGCCAGCAGTGAGACTAGCGGACTCAATGAGCAGTTCTTC.

V gene TRBV4-3 combines with J gene TRBJ1-5, with D hard to call. This CDR3 has 13 residues. Trimming took off 4 bases at V and 7 bases at J, with 11 bases between the two ends. Germline CDR1 and CDR2: LGHNA and YSLEER. CDR3 sequence reads: CASSLVLGQPQHF. The CDR3 DNA reads TGCGCCAGCAGCCTAGTTTTGGGACAGCCCCAGCATTTT.

This clone turned up a few times. In DNA form, the CDR3 reads TGTGCCAGCAGTGACTCGAGGCTAGCGGGGGGAGAGACCCAGTACTTC. It is translated as CASSDSRLAGGETQYF. This chain uses TRBV6-4 with TRBJ2-5, with TRBD2 identical over 11 bases. The CDR3 spans 16 residues. The ends lost 0 bases at V and 4 bases at J; junction bases unmatched: 4. Germline CDR1 MRHNA, CDR2 SNTAGT.

The V and J genes are TRBV9 and TRBJ2-5, with unresolved D. V lost 1 base to trimming and J lost 3 bases, with 10 bases between them. Germline-derived CDR1 and CDR2 are SGDLS and YYNGEE. This CDR3 comprises 14 residues. DNA for the CDR3: TGTGCCAGCAGCGTAAACCCTACGGAAGAGACCCAGTACTTC. Translating it yields CASSVNPTEETQYF.

This clone was observed a handful of times. The junction differs from germline at one of its ends, possibly a read error. V is TRBV6-2 or TRBV6-3 and J is TRBJ2-5, with 7 bases matching TRBD1. This CDR3 is built from 14 residues. Germline loops: CDR1 MNHEY, CDR2 SVGEGT. The CDR3 sequence is CASRDTGVSETRYF. The CDR3 DNA reads TGTGCCAGCAGGGATACAGGGGTGTCGGAGACCCGGTACTTC.

The chain recombines TRBV20-1 with TRBJ1-1, with D unclear. Germline values: CDR1 DFQATT, CDR2 SNEGSKA (reference sequence). This CDR3 comprises 12 residues. In DNA, the CDR3 is TGCAAGATAGGACGGATGAACACTGAAGCTTTCTTT. It encodes CKIGRMNTEAFF.

This clone was recorded a few times. This chain links TRBV19 with TRBJ2-2; D is ambiguous. V was cut by 6 bases and J by 6 bases, with 11 bases left in between. The V gene's germline CDR1 is LNHDA and CDR2 SQIVND (reference sequence). CDR3 length: 13 residues. The CDR3 sequence: CASSPSTAGELFF. CDR3 DNA: TGTGCCAGTAGCCCATCCACCGCCGGGGAGCTGTTTTTT.

This clone was seen at least ten times. This chain connects TRBV12-3 or TRBV12-4 to TRBJ1-4; tentative D call: TRBD1 (5 bases). CDR3 length: 13 amino acids. V lost 3 bases and J lost 8, with 10 bases in between. In DNA, the CDR3 is TGTGCCAGCAGTTTCGGGGGTGGGGAAAAACTGTTTTTT. Translated, it gives CASSFGGGEKLFF.

The sample holds many counts of this clone. The CDR3: CASSTRPGVSGANVLTF. CDR3 bases: TGTGCCAGCAGCACGAGGCCAGGGGTCTCTGGGGCCAACGTCCTGACTTTC. The V and J genes are TRBV7-3 and TRBJ2-6, with D maybe TRBD1 (6 bases). From germline, CDR1 is SGHTA and CDR2 FQGTGA. V gave up 5 bases and J gave up 0 bases, with 14 bases separating them. CDR3 length equals 17 residues.

The rearrangement uses TRBV28 and TRBJ2-2; 7 nucleotides agree with TRBD2. The CDR3 has 14 residues. The V gene end was trimmed by 6 bases and the J gene end by 6 bases; junction bases not matched to a gene: 7. The germline V gene has CDR1 MDHEN and CDR2 SYDVKM. The CDR3 loop reads CASRPAGDPGELFF. CDR3 nucleotide sequence: TGTGCCAGCAGACCGGCGGGGGATCCCGGGGAGCTGTTTTTT.

In its sample, this clone was seen many times. The rearrangement links TRBV6-5 to TRBJ2-1; no clear D gene. Germline CDR1 reads MNHEY; CDR2 reads SVGAGI. V shed 2 bases and J shed 6 bases, with 8 bases lying between them. The CDR3 length is 13 residues. DNA of the CDR3: TGTGCCAGCAGTTACGGTCTTGTCAATGAGCAGTTCTTC. Translating it yields CASSYGLVNEQFF.

As concerns this clone: Germline and junction disagree at one end, which may indicate a read error. The rearrangement joins TRBV28 to TRBJ2-7; D perhaps matches TRBD1 (5 bases). The CDR3 sequence is 17 residues long. Germline-derived CDR1 and CDR2 are MDHEN and SYDVKM. CDR3 in amino acids: CASSLYGMGHDLYEQYF. CDR3 nucleotide sequence: TGTGCCAGCAGCTTATATGGGATGGGGCATGACCTCTACGAGCAGTACTTC.

The gene calls are TRBV28 and TRBJ1-4; possibly TRBD1 for D (5 bases). Germline V gives CDR1 MDHEN, CDR2 SYDVKM. Between the trimmed V and J ends, which lost 5 bases and 8 bases, there was a span of 12 bases. The CDR3 covers 13 residues. CDR3 protein: CASSPDGGEKLFF. CDR3 DNA sequence: TGTGCCAGCAGTCCCGATGGGGGGGAAAAACTGTTTTTT.

This clone occurred a few times. Its ends do not fully match the called genes, so a read error is possible. The J gene is TRBJ2-3, the V gene TRBV7-2; tentatively, D is TRBD1 (5 bases). This CDR3 has 14 amino acids. CDR1 and CDR2 (germline): SGHTA, FQGNSA. CDR3 DNA: TGTGCCAGCAGCTCGTGGAAGGGGCCAGATACGCAGTATTTC. Translated: CASSSWKGPDTQYF. Filled out from reference TRBV7-2 and TRBJ2-3, the complete variable domain reads GAGVSQSPSNKVTEKGKDVELRCDPISGHTALYWYRQSLGQGLEFLIYFQGNSAPDKSGLPSDRFSAERTGGSVSTLTIQRTQQEDSAVYLCASSSWKGPDTQYFGPGTRLTVL.